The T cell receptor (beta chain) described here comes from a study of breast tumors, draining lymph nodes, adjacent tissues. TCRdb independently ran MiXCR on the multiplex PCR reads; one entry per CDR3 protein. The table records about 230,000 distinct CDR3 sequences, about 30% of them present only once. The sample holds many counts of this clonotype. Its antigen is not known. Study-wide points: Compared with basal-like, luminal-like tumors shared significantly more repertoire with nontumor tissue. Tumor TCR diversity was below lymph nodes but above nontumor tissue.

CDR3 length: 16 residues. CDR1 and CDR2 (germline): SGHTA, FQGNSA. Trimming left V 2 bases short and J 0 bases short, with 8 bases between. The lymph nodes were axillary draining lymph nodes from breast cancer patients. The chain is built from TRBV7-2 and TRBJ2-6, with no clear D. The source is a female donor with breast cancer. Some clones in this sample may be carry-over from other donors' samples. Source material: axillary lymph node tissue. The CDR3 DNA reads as TGTGCCAGCAGCTTAAACTCAGTCTCTGGGGCCAACGTCCTGACTTTC. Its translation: CASSLNSVSGANVLTF.